What follows are 16 T cell receptor beta chains derived from one specimen sequenced in a study of human T cells and chemical hapten exposure. TCRdb passed the RACE reads through MiXCR, listing each CDR3 protein once. The sample shows roughly 120,000 distinct CDR3 sequences, about 12% of them seen only once. Time point reported: patch test 1, 2 weeks after DPC sensitization. Specified treatment: therapeutic diphenylcyclopropenone sensitization with weekly scalp DPC. Sample: whole blood, taken in connection with sensitization to the hapten diphenylcyclopropenone (DPC). All receptors derive from a woman between 45 and 60 years old with alopecia areata. Some clones in this sample may be carry-over from other donors' samples.

The table lists this clonotype with many counts. The rearrangement links TRBV4-3 to TRBJ1-6, with 9 positions matching TRBD1. This CDR3 contains 15 residues. Germline values: CDR1 LGHNA, CDR2 YSLEER. Trimming cost V 4 bases and J 8 bases; bases outside gene matches: 6. This CDR3 reads CASSPQGAAYSPLHF. Here the CDR3 DNA reads TGCGCCAGCAGCCCACAGGGGGCGGCTTATTCACCCCTCCACTTT.

This clonotype was seen a few times. V and J are TRBV20-1 and TRBJ1-5; D perhaps matches TRBD1 (5 bases). Trimming left V 3 bases short and J 4 bases short, with 10 bases between. Germline values: CDR1 DFQATT, CDR2 SNEGSKA (reference sequence). This CDR3 is built from 13 residues. The CDR3 region is CSARAQENQPQHF. In nucleotides, the CDR3 is TGCAGTGCTAGGGCACAGGAAAATCAGCCCCAGCATTTT.

V is TRBV5-8 and J is TRBJ2-3; D possibly matches TRBD1 or TRBD2 (5 bases each). The CDR3 totals 15 residues. Germline CDR1 is SGHTS and CDR2 is YDEGEE. V gave up 4 bases and J gave up 2 bases, with 14 bases separating them. Here the CDR3 reads CASSPGRAPTDTQYF. In nucleotides, the CDR3 is TGTGCCAGCAGCCCGGGACGCGCTCCCACAGATACGCAGTATTTT.

In DNA, the CDR3 is TGTGCCAGCACCGCAAGCAGGGGTCACCACGAGCAGTACTTC. Residues: CASTASRGHHEQYF. The chain uses TRBV7-2 and TRBJ2-7, with D maybe TRBD1 (6 bases). Between the trimmed V and J ends, which lost 7 bases and 5 bases, there was a span of 18 bases. The CDR3 contains 14 residues. The germline V gene encodes CDR1 SGHTA and CDR2 FQGNSA.

This clonotype was picked up many times. The chain employs TRBV18 and TRBJ1-6, with D perhaps TRBD1 (5 bases). Trimming cost V 0 bases and J 14 bases, with 17 bases left between them. This CDR3 has 15 amino acids. The germline V gene encodes CDR1 KGHSH and CDR2 LQKENI. CDR3 nucleotide sequence: TGTGCCAGCTCACCACCTTGGGATCTGGGGCAATCCCTCCACTTT. This gives the protein CASSPPWDLGQSLHF.

The chain couples TRBV4-1 to TRBJ1-4; D remains unclear. V was pared by 0 bases and J by 1 base, with 18 bases between. The CDR3 has 19 residues. Germline V gives CDR1 MGHRA, CDR2 YSYEKL. The CDR3 bases are TGCGCCAGCAGCCAAGAGCCGTGGGCAGCTCCAGGAACTAATGAAAAACTGTTTTTT. Translation: CASSQEPWAAPGTNEKLFF.

The genes are TRBV9 and TRBJ1-1, with 7 nucleotides matching TRBD1. V lost 2 bases, J lost 0 bases, and 10 bases stayed unmatched. Germline values: CDR1 SGDLS, CDR2 YYNGEE. The CDR3 has 17 amino acids. CDR3 bases: TGTGCCAGCAGCGTCTTCCCGCAGGGACAGCTGAACACTGAAGCTTTCTTT. It codes for CASSVFPQGQLNTEAFF. Full variable domain (rest looked up from reference TRBV9 and TRBJ1-1): DSGVTQTPKHLITATGQRVTLRCSPRSGDLSVYWYQQSLDQGLQFLIQYYNGEERAKGNILERFSAQQFPDLHSELNLSSLELGDSALYFCASSVFPQGQLNTEAFFGQGTRLTVV.

The chain is built from TRBV5-4 and TRBJ2-5; unclear D gene. CDR1 and CDR2 from the germline V gene are SGHNT and YYREEE (reference sequence). V dropped 0 bases and J dropped 2 bases, with 5 bases sitting between them. The length of the CDR3 is 13 residues. The DNA for the CDR3 is TGTGCCAGCAGCTTGGTAGAGCAAGAGACCCAGTACTTC. This encodes CASSLVEQETQYF.

The chain joins TRBV11-2 to TRBJ1-6, with 8 positions matching TRBD1. J lost 9 bases, V lost 7 bases, and 8 bases had no gene match. The CDR3 sequence is 14 residues long. CDR1 is SGHAT, CDR2 FQNNGV, per germline. CDR3: CASTLDRVASPLHF. CDR3 DNA sequence: TGTGCCAGCACCCTGGACAGGGTAGCTTCACCCCTCCACTTT.

In its sample, this clonotype was seen many times. The chain combines TRBV5-4 with TRBJ1-2; 7 nucleotides agree with TRBD1. CDR1 and CDR2 from the germline V gene are SGHNT and YYREEE (reference sequence). CDR3 length: 16 residues. Germline trimming cut 4 bases from V and 0 bases from J; bases unmatched to any gene: 9. The CDR3 sequence is CASSLGDRVANYGYTF. The DNA of the CDR3 is TGTGCCAGCAGCCTAGGGGACAGAGTAGCTAACTATGGCTACACCTTC.

The rearrangement uses TRBV7-2 and TRBJ2-1; unclear D gene. Deletions cut 5 bases from V and 9 bases from J, with 14 bases between. CDR1 SGHTA and CDR2 FQGNSA come from the germline V gene. The CDR3 contains 13 residues. CDR3 in amino acids: CASSPSKYGEQFF. CDR3 nucleotides: TGTGCCAGCAGCCCCTCCAAGTATGGTGAGCAGTTCTTC. Combining the CDR3 with reference TRBV7-2 and TRBJ2-1 gives the whole variable domain GAGVSQSPSNKVTEKGKDVELRCDPISGHTALYWYRQSLGQGLEFLIYFQGNSAPDKSGLPSDRFSAERTGGSVSTLTIQRTQQEDSAVYLCASSPSKYGEQFFGPGTRLTVL.

The CDR3 DNA sequence: TGCAGCGTTGCAGGGGCTGGAAACACCATATATTTT. This translates into CSVAGAGNTIYF. V and J are TRBV29-1 and TRBJ1-3, with TRBD1 as a possible D gene (6 bases). The CDR3 runs 12 residues. Trimming took off 4 bases at V and 2 bases at J, with 6 bases between the two ends. Germline V CDR1 and CDR2: SQVTM, ANQGSEA.

This clonotype appeared a few times. V and J are TRBV18 and TRBJ1-4, with D tentatively TRBD1 (5 bases). From germline, CDR1 is KGHSH and CDR2 LQKENI. This CDR3 has 14 amino acids. V lost 3 bases, J lost 6 bases, and 11 bases lay in between. The DNA for the CDR3 is TGTGCCAGCTCACCTACCGGGGCCGATGAAAAACTGTTTTTT. Residues: CASSPTGADEKLFF.

In its sample, this clonotype was seen a few times. This chain joins TRBV27 and TRBJ2-7; 9 positions match TRBD1. Germline loops: CDR1 MNHEY, CDR2 SMNVEV (reference sequence). V was pared by 0 bases and J by 5 bases, with 2 bases of the junction left unmatched. The CDR3 contains 14 residues. The CDR3 DNA reads TGTGCCAGCAGTTTATCCGGGACAGGGAACGAGCAGTACTTC. Its translation is CASSLSGTGNEQYF.

The chain recombines TRBV28 with TRBJ2-4, with TRBD1 as a possible D gene (6 bases). V lost 5 bases, J lost 9 bases, and 17 bases lay in between. The CDR3 has 14 amino acids. Germline CDR1 reads MDHEN; CDR2 reads SYDVKM. Here the CDR3 reads CASSPQGVGGIQYF. CDR3 sequence (DNA): TGTGCCAGCAGTCCACAGGGAGTTGGAGGCATTCAGTACTTC.

The chain uses TRBV25-1 and TRBJ1-5; D perhaps matches TRBD1 (6 bases). Germline-derived CDR1 and CDR2 are MGHDK and SYGVNS. The V and J ends lost 4 bases and 3 bases respectively, with 22 bases between them. CDR3 length: 18 residues. The CDR3 region is CASSVRYRAEGINQPQHF. Written as DNA, the CDR3 is TGTGCCAGCAGTGTCCGCTACAGGGCTGAGGGAATCAATCAGCCCCAGCATTTT.